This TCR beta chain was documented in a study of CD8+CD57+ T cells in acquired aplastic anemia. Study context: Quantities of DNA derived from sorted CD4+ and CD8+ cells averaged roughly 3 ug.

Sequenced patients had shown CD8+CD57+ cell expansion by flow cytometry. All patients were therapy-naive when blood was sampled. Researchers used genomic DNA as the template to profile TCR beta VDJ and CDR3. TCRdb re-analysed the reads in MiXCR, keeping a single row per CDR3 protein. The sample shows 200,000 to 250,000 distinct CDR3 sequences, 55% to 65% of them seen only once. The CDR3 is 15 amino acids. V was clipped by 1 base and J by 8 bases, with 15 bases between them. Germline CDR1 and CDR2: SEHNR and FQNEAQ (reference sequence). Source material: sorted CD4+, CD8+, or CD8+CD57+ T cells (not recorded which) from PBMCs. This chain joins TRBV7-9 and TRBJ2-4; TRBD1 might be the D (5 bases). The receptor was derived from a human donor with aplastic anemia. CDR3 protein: CASSLVRGSRDIQYF. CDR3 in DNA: TGTGCCAGCAGCTTAGTAAGGGGCAGTCGGGACATTCAGTACTTC. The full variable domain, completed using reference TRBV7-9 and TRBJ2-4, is DTGVSQNPRHKITKRGQNVTFRCDPISEHNRLYWYRQTLGQGPEFLTYFQNEAQLEKSRLLSDRFSAERPKGSFSTLEIQRTEQGDSAMYLCASSLVRGSRDIQYFGAGTRLSVL.